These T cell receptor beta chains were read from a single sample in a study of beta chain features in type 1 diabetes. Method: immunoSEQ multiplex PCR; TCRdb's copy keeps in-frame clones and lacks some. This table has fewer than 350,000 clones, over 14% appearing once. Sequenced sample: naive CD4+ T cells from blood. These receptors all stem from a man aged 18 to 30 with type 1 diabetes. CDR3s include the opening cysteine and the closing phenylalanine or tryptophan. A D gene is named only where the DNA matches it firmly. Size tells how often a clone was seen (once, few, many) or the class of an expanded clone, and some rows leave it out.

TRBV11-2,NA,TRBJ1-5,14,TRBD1,CASSGTGRDQPQHF,TGTGCCAGCAGCGGGACAGGGAGGGATCAGCCCCAGCATTTT
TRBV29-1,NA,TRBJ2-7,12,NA,CSVRDTNYEQYF,TGCAGCGTGAGGGACACGAACTACGAGCAGTACTTC
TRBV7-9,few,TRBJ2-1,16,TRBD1,CASSARSGTGINEQFF,TGTGCCAGCAGCGCCCGCTCCGGGACAGGGATCAATGAGCAGTTCTTC
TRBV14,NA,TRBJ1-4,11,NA,CASSQAGPLFF,TGTGCCAGCAGCCAGGCGGGCCCTTTATTTTTT
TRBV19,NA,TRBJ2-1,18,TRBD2,CASSPGLAGALSYNEQFF,TGTGCCAGTAGTCCGGGACTAGCGGGAGCTTTATCCTACAATGAGCAGTTCTTC
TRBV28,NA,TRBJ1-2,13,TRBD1,CASTSAQGNGYTF,TGTGCCAGCACATCCGCACAGGGGAATGGCTACACCTTC
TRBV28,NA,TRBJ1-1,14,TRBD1,CASSLGTGHTEAFF,TGTGCCAGCAGTCTCGGGACAGGGCATACTGAAGCTTTCTTT
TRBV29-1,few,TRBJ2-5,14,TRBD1,CSVEFNVQGETQYF,TGCAGCGTTGAATTTAACGTACAGGGGGAGACCCAGTACTTC
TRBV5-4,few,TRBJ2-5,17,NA,CASSLARALGNQETQYF,TGTGCCAGCAGCTTGGCGAGGGCACTTGGTAACCAAGAGACCCAGTACTTC
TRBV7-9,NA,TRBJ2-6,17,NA,CASSSNIQSSGANVLTF,TGTGCCAGCAGCTCGAACATACAGAGCTCTGGGGCCAACGTCCTGACTTTC
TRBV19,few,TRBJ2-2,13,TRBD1,CASRNRGSGELFF,TGTGCCAGTAGGAACAGGGGTTCCGGGGAGCTGTTTTTT
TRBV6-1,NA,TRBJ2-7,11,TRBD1,CASVEGTGRYF,TGTGCCAGCGTAGAAGGGACAGGCCGGTACTTC
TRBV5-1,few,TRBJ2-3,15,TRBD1,CASSLDGQARDTQYF,TGCGCCAGCAGCTTGGATGGACAGGCTAGAGATACGCAGTATTTT
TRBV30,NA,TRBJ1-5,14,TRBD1,CAWSEGQRGQPQHF,TGTGCCTGGAGTGAGGGACAGAGGGGTCAGCCCCAGCATTTT
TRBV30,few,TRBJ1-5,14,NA,CAWSVRREGQPQHF,TGTGCCTGGAGTGTACGTAGAGAGGGTCAGCCCCAGCATTTT
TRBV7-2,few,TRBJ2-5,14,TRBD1,CASSTGQYLETQYF,TGTGCCAGCAGCACGGGACAGTACTTAGAGACCCAGTACTTC
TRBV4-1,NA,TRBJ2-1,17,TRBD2,CASSPGLAGGPHNEQFF,TGCGCCAGCAGCCCGGGACTAGCGGGAGGGCCCCACAATGAGCAGTTCTTC
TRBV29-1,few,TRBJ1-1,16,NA,CSVEAGRSRGGSEAFF,TGCAGCGTTGAAGCCGGCCGGAGCAGGGGAGGGTCTGAAGCTTTCTTT
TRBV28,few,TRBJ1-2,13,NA,CASGRSGDYGYTF,TGTGCCAGCGGCAGATCAGGGGATTATGGCTACACCTTC
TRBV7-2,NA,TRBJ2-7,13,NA,CASSLDPVYEQYF,TGTGCCAGCAGCTTAGATCCCGTCTACGAGCAGTACTTC
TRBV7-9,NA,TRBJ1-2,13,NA,CASSSTANYGYTF,TGTGCCAGCAGCTCGACAGCTAACTATGGCTACACCTTC
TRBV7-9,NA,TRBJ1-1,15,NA,CASSSPQGVNTEAFF,TGTGCCAGCAGTTCCCCACAGGGAGTGAACACTGAAGCTTTCTTT
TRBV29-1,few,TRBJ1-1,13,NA,CSVRGKMNTEAFF,TGCAGCGTCCGCGGGAAGATGAACACTGAAGCTTTCTTT
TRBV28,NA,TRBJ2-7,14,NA,CASSSPGSVHEQYF,TGTGCCAGCAGTTCCCCAGGTTCCGTGCACGAGCAGTACTTC
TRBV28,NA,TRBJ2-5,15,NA,CASSAAGPTRETQYF,TGTGCCAGCAGTGCAGCGGGTCCGACGAGAGAGACCCAGTACTTC
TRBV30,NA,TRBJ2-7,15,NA,CAWSVFAGSPYEQYF,TGTGCCTGGAGTGTATTCGCGGGCTCTCCCTACGAGCAGTACTTC
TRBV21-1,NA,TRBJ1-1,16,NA,CASSKVWRGGVTEAFF,TGTGCCAGCAGCAAGGTGTGGCGGGGAGGGGTCACTGAAGCTTTCTTT
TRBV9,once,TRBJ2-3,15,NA,CASSVSGSLTDTQYF,TGTGCCAGCAGCGTGAGCGGGTCACTCACAGATACGCAGTATTTT
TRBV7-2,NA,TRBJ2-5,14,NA,CASSLQGFQETQYF,TGTGCCAGCAGCCTACAGGGCTTCCAAGAGACCCAGTACTTC
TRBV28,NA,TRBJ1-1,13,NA,CASSLQGVVGAFF,TGTGCCAGCAGTTTGCAGGGTGTAGTAGGAGCTTTCTTT
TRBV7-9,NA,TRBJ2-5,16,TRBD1,CASSAAGGSLRETQYF,TGTGCCAGCAGCGCCGCAGGGGGCTCTCTGCGGGAGACCCAGTACTTC
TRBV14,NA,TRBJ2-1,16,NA,CASSHLRLELSNEQFF,TGTGCCAGCAGCCACCTCAGACTAGAGCTAAGCAATGAGCAGTTCTTC
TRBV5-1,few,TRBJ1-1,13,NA,CASSPQGNTEAFF,TGCGCCAGCAGCCCTCAGGGGAACACTGAAGCTTTCTTT
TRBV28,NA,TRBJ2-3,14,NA,CATTGGVGADTQYF,TGTGCCACCACAGGTGGAGTTGGGGCAGATACGCAGTATTTT
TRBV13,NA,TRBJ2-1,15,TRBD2,CASSEGLATYNEQFF,TGTGCCAGCAGCGAGGGACTAGCGACCTACAATGAGCAGTTCTTC
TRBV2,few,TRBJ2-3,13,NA,CASSATQGPSPYF,TGTGCCAGCAGTGCGACCCAGGGGCCGTCTCCGTATTTT
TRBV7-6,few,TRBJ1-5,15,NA,CASSLDMGASQPQHF,TGTGCCAGCAGCTTAGACATGGGGGCGAGTCAGCCCCAGCATTTT
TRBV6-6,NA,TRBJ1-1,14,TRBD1,CASSEQQGRTEAFF,TGTGCCAGCAGCGAGCAACAGGGGCGGACTGAAGCTTTCTTT
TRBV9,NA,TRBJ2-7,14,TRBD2,CASSTSDSSYEQYF,TGTGCCAGCAGCACTAGCGACTCCTCCTACGAGCAGTACTTC
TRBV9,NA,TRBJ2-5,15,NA,CASSVGAGSQETQYF,TGTGCCAGCAGCGTAGGGGCGGGTTCCCAAGAGACCCAGTACTTC
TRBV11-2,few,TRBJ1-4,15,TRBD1,CASSLVRGQALSLFF,TGTGCCAGCAGCTTAGTACGGGGACAGGCGCTTTCACTGTTTTTT
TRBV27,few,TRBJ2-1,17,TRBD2,CASSFGSSGGEYNEQFF,TGTGCCAGCAGTTTCGGTAGTAGCGGGGGGGAGTACAATGAGCAGTTCTTC
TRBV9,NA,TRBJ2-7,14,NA,CASSPRTASYEQYF,TGTGCCAGCAGCCCCAGGACAGCCTCCTACGAGCAGTACTTC
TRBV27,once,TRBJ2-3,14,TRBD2,CASTKGRGGDTQYF,TGTGCCAGCACTAAGGGGAGGGGTGGGGATACGCAGTATTTT
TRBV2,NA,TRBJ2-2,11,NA,CASRSEGELFF,TGTGCCAGCAGGTCTGAGGGGGAGCTGTTTTTT
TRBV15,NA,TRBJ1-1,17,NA,CATSRVGRKFMNTEAFF,TGTGCCACCAGCAGAGTGGGGAGAAAGTTCATGAACACTGAAGCTTTCTTT
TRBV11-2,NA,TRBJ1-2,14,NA,CASSPGAANYGYTF,TGTGCCAGCAGCCCAGGGGCAGCTAACTATGGCTACACCTTC
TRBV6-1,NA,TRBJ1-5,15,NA,CASTEEFSSNQPQHF,TGTGCCAGCACCGAAGAGTTTAGCAGCAATCAGCCCCAGCATTTT
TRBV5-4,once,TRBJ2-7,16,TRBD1,CASSLDPGTGMDEQYF,TGTGCCAGCAGCTTGGACCCCGGGACAGGGATGGACGAGCAGTACTTC
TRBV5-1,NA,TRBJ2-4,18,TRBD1,CASSLDLSRTGVKNIQYF,TGCGCCAGCAGCTTGGATCTGTCTCGGACAGGGGTCAAGAACATTCAGTACTTC
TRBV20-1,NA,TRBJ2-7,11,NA,CSASVRNEQYF,TGCAGTGCTAGTGTCAGGAACGAGCAGTACTTC
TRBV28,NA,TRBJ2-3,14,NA,CASSLGSSTDTQYF,TGTGCCAGCAGTTTAGGGAGTAGCACAGATACGCAGTATTTT
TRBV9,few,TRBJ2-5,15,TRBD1,CASSVAARGQETQYF,TGTGCCAGCAGCGTAGCCGCCAGGGGGCAAGAGACCCAGTACTTC